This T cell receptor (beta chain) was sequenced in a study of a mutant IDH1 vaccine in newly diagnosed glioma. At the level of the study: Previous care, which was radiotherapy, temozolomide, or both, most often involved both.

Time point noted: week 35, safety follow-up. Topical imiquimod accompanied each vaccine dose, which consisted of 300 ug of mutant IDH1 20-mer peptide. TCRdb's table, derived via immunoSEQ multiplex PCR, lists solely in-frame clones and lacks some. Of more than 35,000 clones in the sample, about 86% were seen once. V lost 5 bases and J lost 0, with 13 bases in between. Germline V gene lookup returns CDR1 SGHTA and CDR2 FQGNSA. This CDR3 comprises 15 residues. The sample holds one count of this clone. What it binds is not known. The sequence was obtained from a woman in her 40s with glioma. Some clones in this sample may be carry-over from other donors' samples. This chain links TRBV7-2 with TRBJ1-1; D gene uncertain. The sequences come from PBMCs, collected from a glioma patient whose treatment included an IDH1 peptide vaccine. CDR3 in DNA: TGTGCCAGCAGCCTTAATAGCGGAATGAACACTGAAGCTTTCTTT. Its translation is CASSLNSGMNTEAFF. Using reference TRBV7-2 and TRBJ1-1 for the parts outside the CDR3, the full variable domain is GAGVSQSPSNKVTEKGKDVELRCDPISGHTALYWYRQSLGQGLEFLIYFQGNSAPDKSGLPSDRFSAERTGGSVSTLTIQRTQQEDSAVYLCASSLNSGMNTEAFFGQGTRLTVV.